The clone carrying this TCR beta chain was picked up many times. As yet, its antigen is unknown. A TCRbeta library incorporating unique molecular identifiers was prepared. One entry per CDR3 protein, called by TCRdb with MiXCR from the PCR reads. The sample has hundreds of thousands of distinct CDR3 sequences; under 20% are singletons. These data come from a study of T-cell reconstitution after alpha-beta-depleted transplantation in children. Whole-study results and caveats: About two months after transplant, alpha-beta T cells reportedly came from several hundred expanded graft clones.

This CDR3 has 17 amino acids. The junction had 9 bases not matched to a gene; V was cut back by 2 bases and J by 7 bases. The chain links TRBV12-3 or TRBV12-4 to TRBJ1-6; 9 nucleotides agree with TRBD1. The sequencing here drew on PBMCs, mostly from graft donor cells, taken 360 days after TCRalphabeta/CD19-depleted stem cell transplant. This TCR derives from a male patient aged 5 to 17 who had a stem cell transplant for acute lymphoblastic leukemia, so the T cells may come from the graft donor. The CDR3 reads CASSLRGGTGRNSPLHF. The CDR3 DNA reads TGTGCCAGCAGTTTAAGGGGGGGGACAGGGAGGAATTCACCCCTCCACTTT.